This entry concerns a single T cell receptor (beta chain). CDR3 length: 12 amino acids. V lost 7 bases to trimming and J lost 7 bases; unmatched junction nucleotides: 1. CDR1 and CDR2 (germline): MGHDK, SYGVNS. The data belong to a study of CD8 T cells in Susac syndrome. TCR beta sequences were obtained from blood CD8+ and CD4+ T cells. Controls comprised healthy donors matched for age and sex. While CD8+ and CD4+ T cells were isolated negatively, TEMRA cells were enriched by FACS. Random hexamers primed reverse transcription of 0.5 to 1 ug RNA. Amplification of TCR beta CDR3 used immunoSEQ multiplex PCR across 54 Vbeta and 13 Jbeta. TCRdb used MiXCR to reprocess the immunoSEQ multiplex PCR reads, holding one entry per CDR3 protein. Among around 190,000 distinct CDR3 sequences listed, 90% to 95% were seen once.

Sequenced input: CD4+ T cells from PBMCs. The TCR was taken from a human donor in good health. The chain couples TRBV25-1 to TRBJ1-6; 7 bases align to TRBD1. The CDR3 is CASNRGNSPLHF. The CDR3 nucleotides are TGTGCCAGCAACAGGGGAAATTCACCCCTCCACTTT.